This T cell receptor (beta chain) derives from a study of CD8 T cells in ankylosing spondylitis. The study's findings and limits: The authors found the disease-linked clones to be CD8+ and relatively rare in peripheral blood. Ankylosing spondylitis blood seemed to carry a telltale TCR beta motif made of about 8 highly homologous variants. Significant enrichment of disease-linked clones was reportedly seen in matched ankylosing spondylitis synovial fluid.

On this clonotype itself: Its antigen is unidentified.

Each TCR beta library was made by quantitative 5'-RACE that incorporated molecular barcodes. TCRdb redid the calling of the 5' RACE reads with MiXCR, one entry per CDR3 protein. The data contain approximately 290,000 distinct CDR3 sequences, about 20% of them singletons. Sample: blood, either unsorted or a sorted T cell fraction (not recorded which). The clonotype was recovered from a female donor with ankylosing spondylitis or in good health (not recorded which).

The CDR3 region has the DNA TGTGCCAGCAGCCCGATGGCCAGGGGAATGAGTGGCTACACCTTC. Translating gives CASSPMARGMSGYTF. The J gene is TRBJ1-2, the V gene TRBV27, with TRBD1 as a possible D gene (6 bases). V lost 6 bases to trimming and J lost 7 bases, with 21 bases between them. This CDR3 spans 15 amino acids. CDR1 and CDR2 from the germline V gene are MNHEY and SMNVEV (reference sequence).